Below, 15 T cell receptor beta chains from the same sample are listed, as sequenced in a study of cytomegalovirus exposure and HLA in healthy donors. The study ran its PCR with 60 Vbeta and 13 Jbeta primers. Using immunoSEQ multiplex PCR, the repertoire was profiled, and TCRdb retains in-frame clones only, with some absent. Of under 200,000 clones listed, roughly 80% were seen once; the top ten hold about 1.5%. The sequenced sample was PBMCs. These receptors were collected from a woman under 40 in good health and CMV-seronegative.

The genes are TRBV30 and TRBJ1-6, with a tentative D call TRBD1 (5 bases). Germline loops: CDR1 GTSNPN, CDR2 SVGIG (reference sequence). The V gene lost 4 bases and the J gene lost 7 bases, with 11 bases spanning the gap. This CDR3 spans 13 amino acids. The CDR3 DNA follows: TGTGCCTGGAATAGGGAGGGGAATTCACCCCTCCACTTT. As protein: CAWNREGNSPLHF.

As to this clone: The same CDR3 arises from other DNA sequences in this sample as well. The genes are TRBV5-1 and TRBJ1-3; TRBD1 matches at 7 bases. Trimming cost V 2 bases and J 4 bases; bases outside gene matches: 9. Germline lookup yields CDR1 SGHRS and CDR2 YFSETQ. This CDR3 is 16 amino acids long. The CDR3 loop reads CASSLLGTGAGNTIYF. DNA for the CDR3: TGCGCCAGCAGCTTATTAGGCACAGGGGCCGGAAACACCATATATTTT.

V and J are TRBV7-9 and TRBJ2-7; D gene uncertain. The V and J ends lost 3 bases and 5 bases respectively, with 11 bases between them. CDR3 length: 13 residues. CDR1 SEHNR and CDR2 FQNEAQ come from the germline V gene (reference sequence). CDR3 amino acids: CASSFDTSDEQYF. In nucleotides, the CDR3 is TGTGCCAGCAGCTTCGACACTTCAGACGAGCAGTACTTC. Full variable domain (missing parts from reference TRBV7-9 and TRBJ2-7): DTGVSQNPRHKITKRGQNVTFRCDPISEHNRLYWYRQTLGQGPEFLTYFQNEAQLEKSRLLSDRFSAERPKGSFSTLEIQRTEQGDSAMYLCASSFDTSDEQYFGPGTRLTVT.

A word on this clone: The junction departs from germline at one end; a sequencing error may be responsible. The chain recombines TRBV19 with TRBJ1-5; 10 nucleotides line up with TRBD1. The germline gives CDR1 LNHDA, CDR2 SQIVND (reference sequence). CDR3 length: 16 residues. The chain's CDR3 is CASSSRDRGRNRPQHF. CDR3 nucleotides: TGTGCCAGTAGTAGCCGGGACAGGGGCAGAAATCGGCCCCAGCATTTT. The whole variable domain, filled in from reference TRBV19 and TRBJ1-5, reads DGGITQSPKYLFRKEGQNVTLSCEQNLNHDAMYWYRQDPGQGLRLIYYSQIVNDFQKGDIAEGYSVSREKKESFPLTVTSAQKNPTAFYLCASSSRDRGRNRPQHFGDGTRLSIL.

This clone was picked up a small number of times. The V gene is TRBV10-3, the J gene TRBJ1-2; D gene ambiguous. V gave up 0 bases and J gave up 6 bases, with 11 bases separating them. CDR1 ENHRY and CDR2 SYGVKD come from the germline V gene. The CDR3 length is 14 residues. The DNA for the CDR3 is TGTGCCATCAGTGAGTCGACGGGTTTTAATGGCTACACCTTC. It yields the protein CAISESTGFNGYTF.

The chain combines TRBV19 with TRBJ1-2, with TRBD1 matching 8 bases. V gave up 7 bases and J gave up 7 bases; unmatched junction bases: 11. Germline loops: CDR1 LNHDA, CDR2 SQIVND (reference sequence). The CDR3 covers 14 residues. CDR3 protein: CASIPPDRGGGYTF. For the CDR3, the DNA is TGTGCCAGTATCCCACCTGACAGGGGTGGTGGCTACACCTTC.

The rearrangement links TRBV7-2 to TRBJ2-3; 8 bases are shared with TRBD2. CDR1 is SGHTA and CDR2 is FQGNSA in the germline V gene. V shed 4 bases, J shed 3 bases, and the junction held 15 bases outside the gene matches. CDR3 length: 18 amino acids. The CDR3 sequence: CASSSRGGRGERTDTQYF. The CDR3 nucleotides read TGTGCCAGCAGCTCCAGAGGGGGGCGGGGGGAAAGAACAGATACGCAGTATTTT.

In this sample, this clone turned up once. V usage is TRBV30 and J usage is TRBJ1-5; 7 bases match TRBD1. CDR1 and CDR2 from the germline V gene are GTSNPN and SVGIG (reference sequence). The CDR3 is 15 residues long. Trimming removed 4 bases from V and 0 bases from J; junction bases left unmatched: 6. CDR3 coding DNA: TGTGCCTGGAACATAGGGGGCTATAGCAATCAGCCCCAGCATTTT. Amino acid sequence: CAWNIGGYSNQPQHF.

The chain carries TRBV11-2 and TRBJ2-2; D is uncertain. This CDR3 is 14 amino acids long. Germline assignment: CDR1 SGHAT and CDR2 FQNNGV. V dropped 1 base and J dropped 5 bases, with 8 bases sitting between them. The CDR3, as DNA: TGTGCCAGCAGCTTAGGGGCAGAAACCGGGGAGCTGTTTTTT. It translates to CASSLGAETGELFF. The variable domain in full, with the rest retrieved from reference TRBV11-2 and TRBJ2-2, is EAGVAQSPRYKIIEKRQSVAFWCNPISGHATLYWYQQILGQGPKLLIQFQNNGVVDDSQLPKDRFSAERLKGVDSTLKIQPAKLEDSAVYLCASSLGAETGELFFGEGSRLTVL.

This clone was seen only once. This chain joins TRBV30 and TRBJ1-6; D possibly corresponds to TRBD1 (5 bases). Trimming took off 4 bases at V and 10 bases at J, with 11 bases between the two ends. The CDR3 covers 12 residues. Germline values: CDR1 GTSNPN, CDR2 SVGIG (reference sequence). CDR3 DNA sequence: TGTGCCTGGATGGAGGGGAACTCACCCCTCCACTTT. Its translation is CAWMEGNSPLHF.

The chain links TRBV6-5 to TRBJ2-5; 8 nucleotides line up with TRBD1. The trim removed 2 bases at V and 5 bases at J, leaving 7 bases unmatched. Germline loops: CDR1 MNHEY, CDR2 SVGAGI. CDR3 length: 15 amino acids. CDR3 amino acids: CASSYGQGPVETQYF. The CDR3 coding sequence is TGTGCCAGCAGTTACGGACAGGGCCCTGTGGAGACCCAGTACTTC.

This clone has just one count. This chain connects TRBV18 to TRBJ2-7, with D tentatively TRBD2 (5 bases). Trimming took 2 bases from V and 3 from J, leaving 8 bases between them. CDR1 KGHSH and CDR2 LQKENI come from the germline V gene. This CDR3 has 13 residues. The CDR3 bases are TGTGCCAGCTCACCATTTGGAGGCTACGAGCAGTACTTC. Its translation: CASSPFGGYEQYF. The full variable domain, in which reference TRBV18 and TRBJ2-7 provide the parts outside the CDR3, is NAGVMQNPRHLVRRRGQEARLRCSPMKGHSHVYWYRQLPEEGLKFMVYLQKENIIDESGMPKERFSAEFPKEGPSILRIQQVVRGDSAAYFCASSPFGGYEQYFGPGTRLTVT.

The rearrangement joins TRBV6-1 to TRBJ1-2; the match to TRBD1 covers 10 bases. Per the germline V gene, CDR1 is MNHNS and CDR2 is SASEGT. With V trimmed by 5 bases and J by 5 bases, 8 bases remained unmatched. CDR3 length: 15 residues. As DNA, the CDR3 is TGTGCCAGCAGTTCACCGGGACAGGGGTATTATGGCTACACCTTC. It specifies CASSSPGQGYYGYTF.

This clone was seen a few times. The rearrangement links TRBV5-8 to TRBJ2-1; 8 bases align to TRBD2. The CDR3 runs to 15 residues. CDR1 is SGHTS, CDR2 YDEGEE, per germline. Losses at the gene ends were 0 bases for V and 4 bases for J; bases not matched to a gene: 3. The CDR3 loop is CASSLAQRGYNEQFF. Here the CDR3 DNA reads TGTGCCAGCAGCTTGGCCCAGCGGGGGTACAATGAGCAGTTCTTC.

V is TRBV5-1 and J is TRBJ2-5, with D uncertain. Germline V gene data show CDR1 as SGHRS and CDR2 as YFSETQ. Trimming left V 5 bases short and J 3 bases short, with 14 bases between. The CDR3 runs to 14 residues. CDR3 sequence: CASSKELAEETQYF. Written as DNA, the CDR3 is TGCGCCAGCAGTAAAGAACTCGCTGAAGAGACCCAGTACTTC.